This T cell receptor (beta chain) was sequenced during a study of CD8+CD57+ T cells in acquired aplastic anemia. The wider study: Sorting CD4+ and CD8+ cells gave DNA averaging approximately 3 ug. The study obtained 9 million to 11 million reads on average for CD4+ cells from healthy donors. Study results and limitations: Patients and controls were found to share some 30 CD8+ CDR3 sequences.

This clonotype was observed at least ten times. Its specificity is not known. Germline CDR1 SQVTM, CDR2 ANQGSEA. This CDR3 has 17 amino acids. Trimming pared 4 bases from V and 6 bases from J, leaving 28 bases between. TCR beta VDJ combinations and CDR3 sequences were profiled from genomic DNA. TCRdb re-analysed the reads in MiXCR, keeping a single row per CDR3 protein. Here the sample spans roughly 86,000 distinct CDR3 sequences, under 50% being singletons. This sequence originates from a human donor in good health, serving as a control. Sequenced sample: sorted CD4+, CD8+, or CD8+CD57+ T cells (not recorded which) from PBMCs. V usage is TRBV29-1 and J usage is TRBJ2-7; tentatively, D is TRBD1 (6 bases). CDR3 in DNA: TGCAGCGTTGTTGTAATGGTATATGACGGGACATCTTTCGAGCAGTACTTC. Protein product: CSVVVMVYDGTSFEQYF.